The 21 T cell receptor beta chains reported below all come from one sample, sequenced in a study of shared clonotypes between healthy human individuals. TCRdb keeps only in-frame clones here, not all; method: immunoSEQ multiplex PCR. The data hold roughly 410,000 clones, with 95% to 97% observed a single time. Source material: memory CD8+ T cells sorted from blood. Sample subset: CD45RO+ cells pooled with CCR7-negative TemRA cells. These receptors all stem from a man aged 25 to 40 in good health.

CDR3: CASSLPEPNQPQHF. DNA of the CDR3: TGTGCCAGCAGTCTTCCAGAGCCCAATCAGCCCCAGCATTTT. The chain links TRBV28 to TRBJ1-5; D uncertain. Deletions cut 5 bases from V and 3 bases from J, with 11 bases between. This CDR3 has 14 amino acids. Germline loops: CDR1 MDHEN, CDR2 SYDVKM.

This rearrangement joins TRBV9 to TRBJ2-1, with no clear D. V lost 3 bases and J lost 3, with 4 bases in between. This CDR3 has 12 residues. Germline V gene sequence: CDR1 SGDLS, CDR2 YYNGEE. CDR3 DNA: TGTGCCAGCAGCGGGTTCTACAATGAGCAGTTCTTC. Translation gives CASSGFYNEQFF.

This rearrangement joins TRBV6-5 to TRBJ1-1, with D perhaps matching TRBD1 (5 bases). Trimming pared 6 bases from V and 7 bases from J, leaving 21 bases between. CDR3 length equals 15 residues. CDR1 is MNHEY and CDR2 is SVGAGI in the germline V gene. CDR3 nucleotides: TGTGCCAGCAGAAATCCGGGGTCGTTGGGGGGTGAAGCTTTCTTT. The encoded protein is CASRNPGSLGGEAFF.

The chain recombines TRBV7-9 with TRBJ2-1, with 7 bases that match TRBD2. The CDR3 sequence is 15 residues long. V dropped 8 bases and J dropped 6; count of bases not matched to a gene: 13. CDR1 is SEHNR and CDR2 is FQNEAQ in the germline V gene (reference sequence). The CDR3 reads CASSIAWSGVNEQFF. CDR3 coding DNA: TGTGCCAGCTCAATAGCGTGGAGCGGGGTCAATGAGCAGTTCTTC.

V usage is TRBV5-1 and J usage is TRBJ2-5, with 11 bases identical to TRBD2. The CDR3 has 17 amino acids. Germline trimming cut 0 bases from V and 0 bases from J; bases unmatched to any gene: 4. Germline V gene sequence: CDR1 SGHRS, CDR2 YFSETQ. CDR3 protein: CASSLATSGSYQETQYF. CDR3 in DNA: TGCGCCAGCAGCTTGGCAACTAGCGGGAGCTACCAAGAGACCCAGTACTTC.

The chain employs TRBV30 and TRBJ2-2; D is unclear. From germline, CDR1 is GTSNPN and CDR2 SVGIG (reference sequence). The CDR3 is made up of 14 amino acids. V lost 5 bases, J lost 6 bases, and 16 bases lay in between. CDR3: CAWQLRLRAGELFF. For the CDR3, the DNA is TGTGCCTGGCAACTTCGACTGCGAGCCGGGGAGCTGTTTTTT.

This chain links TRBV2 with TRBJ2-7, with TRBD2 matching over 14 bases. J lost 4 bases, V lost 9 bases, and 5 bases had no gene match. The CDR3 contains 14 residues. Germline V CDR1 and CDR2: SNHLY, FYNNEI. The CDR3 loop reads CARGGLAGGYEQYF. CDR3 coding DNA: TGTGCCAGAGGTGGACTAGCGGGAGGTTACGAGCAGTACTTC.

This chain links TRBV5-8 with TRBJ2-4; D ambiguous. The germline V gene encodes CDR1 SGHTS and CDR2 YDEGEE. The CDR3 totals 15 residues. Between the trimmed V and J ends, which lost 3 bases and 6 bases, there was a span of 16 bases. The CDR3 is CASSWTTGPGNIQYF. Here the CDR3 DNA reads TGTGCCAGCAGCTGGACGACCGGACCGGGAAACATTCAGTACTTC. The full variable domain, its missing parts supplied by reference TRBV5-8 and TRBJ2-4, is EAGVTQSPTHLIKTRGQQATLRCSPISGHTSVYWYQQALGLGLQFLLWYDEGEERNRGNFPPRFSGRQFPNYSSELNVNALELEDSALYLCASSWTTGPGNIQYFGAGTRLSVL.

This chain links TRBV28 with TRBJ2-7; the match to TRBD1 covers 7 bases. This CDR3 contains 14 residues. Per germline, CDR1 MDHEN and CDR2 SYDVKM. V dropped 7 bases and J dropped 5; count of bases not matched to a gene: 11. This CDR3 is CASKSPTGNDEQYF. Written as DNA, the CDR3 is TGTGCCAGCAAGTCCCCGACAGGGAACGACGAGCAGTACTTC.

The V and J genes are TRBV5-1 and TRBJ2-3, with D possibly being TRBD2 (5 bases). Germline V gene data show CDR1 as SGHRS and CDR2 as YFSETQ. V was pared by 2 bases and J by 3 bases, with 13 bases between. The CDR3 sequence is 15 residues long. The CDR3 nucleotides read TGCGCCAGCAGCTTCGAGGTGGGAGAAACAGATACGCAGTATTTT. Its translation: CASSFEVGETDTQYF. The variable domain in full, with the rest retrieved from reference TRBV5-1 and TRBJ2-3, is KAGVTQTPRYLIKTRGQQVTLSCSPISGHRSVSWYQQTPGQGLQFLFEYFSETQRNKGNFPGRFSGRQFSNSRSEMNVSTLELGDSALYLCASSFEVGETDTQYFGPGTRLTVL.

The chain has TRBV6-6 and TRBJ2-7; no clear D. This CDR3 is built from 12 residues. V was clipped by 0 bases and J by 3 bases, with 3 bases between them. Germline V gene data show CDR1 as MNHNY and CDR2 as SVGAGI (reference sequence). For the CDR3, the DNA is TGTGCCAGCAGTTACTCGTACTACGAGCAGTACTTC. This translates into CASSYSYYEQYF.

The chain is built from TRBV18 and TRBJ2-5; 10 bases line up with TRBD2. Germline loops: CDR1 KGHSH, CDR2 LQKENI. Losses at the gene ends were 6 bases for V and 1 base for J; bases not matched to a gene: 2. CDR3 length equals 14 residues. DNA of the CDR3: TGTGCCAGCTCCCGGACTAGCGGCCAAGAGACCCAGTACTTC. It translates to CASSRTSGQETQYF.

The chain recombines TRBV4-1 with TRBJ2-3; 13 bases line up with TRBD2. J was trimmed by 1 base and V by 0 bases; bases with no gene match: 4. The CDR3 is 18 residues long. Germline values: CDR1 MGHRA, CDR2 YSYEKL. CDR3 bases: TGCGCCAGCAGCCAAGATTGGGGGACTAGCGGGGGCACAGATACGCAGTATTTT. The encoded protein is CASSQDWGTSGGTDTQYF.

The chain joins TRBV7-9 to TRBJ2-3; D may be TRBD1 or TRBD2 (5 bases each). V lost 4 bases, J lost 6 bases, and 17 bases lay in between. The CDR3 is 15 residues long. Germline V lookup: CDR1 SEHNR, CDR2 FQNEAQ (reference sequence). CDR3 residues: CASSSDLGTGDTQYF. The CDR3 coding sequence is TGTGCCAGCAGCTCCGACCTGGGGACGGGGGATACGCAGTATTTT.

V usage is TRBV9 and J usage is TRBJ2-1; D unclear. The CDR3 is 16 amino acids. Germline V gene lookup returns CDR1 SGDLS and CDR2 YYNGEE. V was trimmed by 3 bases and J by 4 bases, leaving 17 bases between them. CDR3 nucleotides: TGTGCCAGCAGCGGCCGACCGGCCTCCCTATACAATGAGCAGTTCTTC. Its translation is CASSGRPASLYNEQFF.

The chain employs TRBV28 and TRBJ1-5; TRBD1 agrees at 9 bases. Trimming took 9 bases from V and 0 from J; bases not matched to a gene: 9. The CDR3 runs 16 residues. Germline V gene lookup returns CDR1 MDHEN and CDR2 SYDVKM. The CDR3 DNA follows: TGTGCCAGTTGGGAAACAGGGGGCTATAGCAATCAGCCCCAGCATTTT. It codes for CASWETGGYSNQPQHF. The full variable domain, completed using reference TRBV28 and TRBJ1-5, is DVKVTQSSRYLVKRTGEKVFLECVQDMDHENMFWYRQDPGLGLRLIYFSYDVKMKEKGDIPEGYSVSREKKERFSLILESASTNQTSMYLCASWETGGYSNQPQHFGDGTRLSIL.

Note on this clone: Other nucleotide sequences in the sample specify the same CDR3. This CDR3 is CASSGQNIQYF. CDR3 nucleotides: TGTGCCAGCAGCGGTCAAAACATTCAGTACTTC. The chain combines TRBV2 with TRBJ2-4; no definite D call. Trimming left V 6 bases short and J 5 bases short, with 5 bases between. Germline V gene lookup returns CDR1 SNHLY and CDR2 FYNNEI. This CDR3 contains 11 residues.

The CDR3 loop reads CASSWPAGRGWVHQETQYF. CDR3 DNA: TGTGCCAGCAGCTGGCCGGCCGGGAGGGGTTGGGTACACCAAGAGACCCAGTACTTC. The chain has TRBV7-9 and TRBJ2-5, with 8 bases identical to TRBD2. This CDR3 has 19 residues. CDR1 is SEHNR and CDR2 is FQNEAQ in the germline V gene (reference sequence). V lost 4 bases to trimming and J lost 0 bases; unmatched junction nucleotides: 16.

The chain joins TRBV6-4 to TRBJ2-1, with D uncertain. Germline V gene sequence: CDR1 MRHNA, CDR2 SNTAGT. This CDR3 has 18 residues. The V end was cut by 8 bases, the J end by 2 bases, with 25 bases between. CDR3 sequence: CASYDEVSRINTYNEQFF. In DNA form, the CDR3 reads TGTGCCAGCTACGACGAGGTCAGTCGGATAAACACCTACAATGAGCAGTTCTTC.

Concerning this clone: Other DNA sequences in this sample translate to the same CDR3. The chain links TRBV5-1 to TRBJ2-1; a weak D match, TRBD2 (5 bases). The ends were cut back, 2 bases at V and 7 bases at J, with 7 bases in the middle. The CDR3 loop spans 12 amino acids. Germline CDR1 and CDR2: SGHRS and YFSETQ. The CDR3: CASSLLGNEQFF. The CDR3 nucleotides read TGCGCCAGCAGCTTACTAGGTAATGAGCAGTTCTTC.

V gene TRBV19 combines with J gene TRBJ2-1; no definite D call. Germline CDR1 LNHDA, CDR2 SQIVND (reference sequence). The CDR3 sequence is 16 residues long. Trimming left V 7 bases short and J 0 bases short, with 16 bases between. Here the CDR3 reads CASKPTWSFSYNEQFF. CDR3 DNA: TGTGCCAGTAAGCCCACTTGGAGTTTCTCCTACAATGAGCAGTTCTTC.